This T cell receptor (beta chain) is from a study of T cells in localized non-small cell lung cancer. Study findings and constraints: Patients showing higher blood T cell density tended to see longer overall survival. Appearances in adjacent lung were noted for a median 57 of the top 100 tumor clones. Clonality of T cells reached its maximum in uninvolved adjacent lung, surpassing tumor.

The repertoire was sequenced with immunoSEQ multiplex PCR; TCRdb's copy has only in-frame clones and lacks some. The data show several hundred clones, with approximately 21% seen just once and 15% held by the top ten. Sample share makes this clone medium-sized (0.01 to 0.1%). The antigen is undetermined. CDR3 length: 14 residues. V lost 3 bases and J lost 7, with 15 bases in between. Germline V gene data show CDR1 as SGHNT and CDR2 as YENEEA. Adjacent lung samples, free of atypia, were obtained at least 2 cm from the tumor margin. The sequence was obtained from a female donor older than 55 with stage I lung adenocarcinoma. Source: normal lung tissue next to the tumor, taken before any cancer treatment. The gene calls are TRBV11-3 and TRBJ1-2, with no clear D. The CDR3 is CASSFDGRSFGYTF. The CDR3 DNA reads as TGTGCCAGCAGCTTCGACGGTAGATCATTTGGCTACACCTTC.